One sample yielded the 6 T cell receptor beta chains listed below, sequenced in a study of glioma-infiltrating T cells after dendritic cell vaccination. Clones were sequenced by immunoSEQ multiplex PCR, and TCRdb holds only the in-frame ones, with some missing. Of tens of thousands of clones detected, roughly four fifths appear once; the ten largest clones hold around 7%. Time point specified: after dendritic cell vaccination, including at tumor progression/relapse. Sequenced material: blood, taken after dendritic cell vaccination. All receptors derive from a human donor with glioblastoma.

The chain joins TRBV5-1 to TRBJ1-1, with 9 positions matching TRBD1. The germline CDR1 and CDR2 sequences are SGHRS and YFSETQ. The CDR3 is 15 residues long. Trimming took 0 bases from V and 0 from J; bases not matched to a gene: 0. The CDR3 region has the DNA TGCGCCAGCAGCTTGGGGGACAGGGTGAACACTGAAGCTTTCTTT. It codes for CASSLGDRVNTEAFF.

The J gene is TRBJ2-3, the V gene TRBV11-2; D not certain. This CDR3 comprises 13 residues. The germline gives CDR1 SGHAT, CDR2 FQNNGV. Trimming cost V 1 base and J 4 bases, with 6 bases left between them. This chain's CDR3 is CASSLARADTQYF. The DNA of the CDR3 is TGTGCCAGCAGCTTAGCCCGGGCAGATACGCAGTATTTT.

V is TRBV27 and J is TRBJ2-7; 9 bases fit TRBD1. The CDR3 sequence is 15 residues long. Germline loops: CDR1 MNHEY, CDR2 SMNVEV (reference sequence). The V segment lost 2 bases and the J segment 3 bases; nucleotides outside the gene matches: 5. The CDR3 sequence is CASSLDRGIGYEQYF. CDR3 bases: TGTGCCAGCAGTTTAGACAGGGGGATAGGCTACGAGCAGTACTTC.

This clone occurred a few times. This chain connects TRBV2 to TRBJ1-1; unclear D gene. The V end lost 6 bases, the J end lost 1 base, and 12 bases lay between the germline ends. This CDR3 spans 14 amino acids. Germline CDR1 is SNHLY and CDR2 is FYNNEI. In DNA, the CDR3 is TGTGCCAGCAGCCCAACGACACAGAACACTGAAGCTTTCTTT. It encodes CASSPTTQNTEAFF.

In this sample, this clone turned up once. V usage is TRBV19 and J usage is TRBJ2-1; D might be TRBD1 (5 bases). The V gene lost 4 bases and the J gene lost 4 bases, with 8 bases spanning the gap. CDR1 and CDR2 from the germline V gene are LNHDA and SQIVND (reference sequence). The CDR3 is made up of 13 amino acids. The CDR3 protein is CASSKGQYNEQFF. CDR3 coding DNA: TGTGCCAGTAGTAAAGGACAATACAATGAGCAGTTCTTC.

There are a few counts of this clone. This chain's CDR3 is CASSLGRTGLSGNTIYF. Here the CDR3 DNA reads TGTGCCAGCAGCTTGGGTCGGACAGGGCTTTCTGGAAACACCATATATTTT. This sequence joins TRBV5-6 and TRBJ1-3; 8 nucleotides match TRBD1. The CDR3 is made up of 17 amino acids. Trimming took 0 bases from V and 1 from J; bases not matched to a gene: 6. The germline V gene encodes CDR1 SGHDT and CDR2 YYEEEE.